Shown below are 32 T cell receptor beta chains from a single sample sequenced in a study of T cells expressing NK-cell markers. TCRdb reprocessed the 5' RACE reads, keeping one entry per CDR3 protein, no DNA. The sample table includes about 260,000 distinct CDR3 sequences. The sequenced material came from blood T cells: a sorted CD56 or NKG2C T cell subset, CD4+ or CD8+ T cells, or bulk PBMC T cells (not recorded which). All receptors come from a woman aged 18 to 69 in good health.

The gene calls are TRBV30 and TRBJ1-3. This CDR3 is 16 amino acids long. The germline V gene has CDR1 GTSNPN and CDR2 SVGIG (reference sequence). The CDR3 reads CAWSVPGVTFGNTIYF. The full variable domain, in which reference TRBV30 and TRBJ1-3 provide the parts outside the CDR3, is SQTIHQWPATLVQPVGSPLSLECTVEGTSNPNLYWYRQAAGRGLQLLFYSVGIGQISSEVPQNLSASRPQDRQFILSSKKLLLSDSGFYLCAWSVPGVTFGNTIYFGEGSWLTVV.

The chain combines TRBV18 with TRBJ2-5. Germline loops: CDR1 KGHSH, CDR2 LQKENI. The CDR3 is 14 residues long. The CDR3 loop is CASSPEDQFETQYF.

The chain uses TRBV4-3 and TRBJ2-5; TCRdb names TRBD2, which stays unverified in the absence of DNA. This CDR3 is 14 amino acids long. Germline assignment: CDR1 LGHNA and CDR2 YSLEER. The CDR3 here is CASSQGGGQETQYF.

This rearrangement joins TRBV5-4 to TRBJ2-2; the TCRdb call, TRBD1, lacks DNA for checking. The CDR3 consists of 17 residues. Germline V lookup: CDR1 SGHNT, CDR2 YYREEE (reference sequence). The chain's CDR3 is CASSLRTGGANTGELFF.

The chain joins TRBV5-1 to TRBJ1-4; without DNA, the TCRdb call of TRBD1 cannot be checked. The V gene's germline CDR1 is SGHRS and CDR2 YFSETQ. There are 15 residues in the CDR3. CDR3 protein: CASSLGDRAVEKLFF.

The CDR3 spells CASSFRDSGNYEQYF. The genes are TRBV7-9 and TRBJ2-7; the TCRdb call, TRBD2, lacks DNA for checking. CDR1 is SEHNR and CDR2 is FQNEAQ in the germline V gene (reference sequence). There are 15 residues in the CDR3. Full variable domain (remainder filled in from reference TRBV7-9 and TRBJ2-7): DTGVSQNPRHKITKRGQNVTFRCDPISEHNRLYWYRQTLGQGPEFLTYFQNEAQLEKSRLLSDRFSAERPKGSFSTLEIQRTEQGDSAMYLCASSFRDSGNYEQYFGPGTRLTVT.

The rearrangement links TRBV19 to TRBJ2-7; lacking DNA, the TRBD2 call made by TCRdb goes unchecked. Looked up from germline, CDR1 is LNHDA and CDR2 is SQIVND (reference sequence). The CDR3 extends over 14 amino acids. CDR3 residues: CASSSGRVSGEQYF. Full variable domain (remainder filled in from reference TRBV19 and TRBJ2-7): DGGITQSPKYLFRKEGQNVTLSCEQNLNHDAMYWYRQDPGQGLRLIYYSQIVNDFQKGDIAEGYSVSREKKESFPLTVTSAQKNPTAFYLCASSSGRVSGEQYFGPGTRLTVT.

The chain recombines TRBV4-2 with TRBJ2-2; without DNA, the TCRdb call of TRBD2 cannot be checked. The V gene's germline CDR1 is LGHNA and CDR2 YNFKEQ. The CDR3 spans 22 residues. CDR3 sequence reads: CASSQEGGGELARGANTGELFF.

V and J are TRBV5-5 and TRBJ2-3; the D call from TCRdb, TRBD1, cannot be confirmed without DNA. The CDR3 covers 15 residues. Germline CDR1 and CDR2: SGHKS and YYEKEE (reference sequence). The CDR3 sequence is CASSFGIFSTDTQYF.

The chain joins TRBV11-2 to TRBJ2-7; TCRdb names TRBD2, which stays unverified in the absence of DNA. CDR3 size: 14 residues. Germline V gene lookup returns CDR1 SGHAT and CDR2 FQNNGV. CDR3 in amino acids: CASSLLGRPYEQYF.

The genes are TRBV20-1 and TRBJ2-7; the D call from TCRdb, TRBD1, cannot be confirmed without DNA. From germline, CDR1 is DFQATT and CDR2 SNEGSKA (reference sequence). The CDR3 is made up of 16 amino acids. The CDR3 loop reads CSARDSTPGGSYEQYF.

This chain uses TRBV20-1 with TRBJ1-3; the TCRdb call, TRBD1, lacks DNA for checking. This CDR3 region has 15 residues. Germline-derived CDR1 and CDR2 are DFQATT and SNEGSKA (reference sequence). The CDR3 region is CSAPYEGRVGNTIYF.

The chain uses TRBV7-9 and TRBJ2-3; TCRdb's D call, TRBD1, is unchecked because there is no DNA. The CDR3 has 15 amino acids. Germline CDR1 is SEHNR and CDR2 is FQNEAQ (reference sequence). This chain's CDR3 is CASSFGTGVTDTQYF.

This chain uses TRBV3-1 with TRBJ2-2; without DNA, the TCRdb call of TRBD1 cannot be checked. Germline loops: CDR1 LGHDT, CDR2 YNNKEL (reference sequence). The CDR3 sequence is 15 residues long. CDR3 region: CASSHGDRGTGELFF.

V usage is TRBV29-1 and J usage is TRBJ1-4; the D gene TCRdb calls, TRBD1, cannot be checked with no DNA. CDR3 size: 13 residues. Germline loops: CDR1 SQVTM, CDR2 ANQGSEA. CDR3 in amino acids: CSVAWGLNEKLFF.

This chain links TRBV29-1 with TRBJ2-3; without DNA, the TCRdb call of TRBD2 cannot be checked. Germline CDR1 SQVTM, CDR2 ANQGSEA. The CDR3 is 14 residues long. The CDR3 spells CSVPRDSAKDTQYF.

This chain joins TRBV20-1 and TRBJ2-2; the D call from TCRdb, TRBD2, cannot be confirmed without DNA. Germline-derived CDR1 and CDR2 are DFQATT and SNEGSKA (reference sequence). The CDR3 has 15 amino acids. CDR3: CSALRLGRDTGELFF.

V gene TRBV20-1 combines with J gene TRBJ2-1. The CDR3 runs to 12 residues. The germline V gene encodes CDR1 DFQATT and CDR2 SNEGSKA (reference sequence). This CDR3 reads CSAKERNNEQFF.

The chain links TRBV20-1 to TRBJ1-1; TCRdb calls TRBD1, which cannot be checked without DNA. The length of the CDR3 is 12 residues. Germline assignment: CDR1 DFQATT and CDR2 SNEGSKA (reference sequence). The CDR3 here is CSARGGHTEAFF.

This chain joins TRBV7-9 and TRBJ2-7. This CDR3 has 14 amino acids. Germline V gene sequence: CDR1 SEHNR, CDR2 FQNEAQ (reference sequence). The CDR3 here is CASSPVMSSYEQYF.

The J gene is TRBJ1-5, the V gene TRBV20-1. The CDR3 consists of 16 residues. Germline loops: CDR1 DFQATT, CDR2 SNEGSKA (reference sequence). The CDR3 loop reads CSARDQGGVRNQPQHF.

This chain uses TRBV7-9 with TRBJ2-7; there is no DNA to check the TCRdb D call of TRBD1. This CDR3 comprises 14 residues. CDR1 and CDR2 (germline): SEHNR, FQNEAQ (reference sequence). The CDR3 protein is CASSQGMVGYEQYF.

This chain joins TRBV30 and TRBJ1-2. Per the germline V gene, CDR1 is GTSNPN and CDR2 is SVGIG (reference sequence). The CDR3 is 12 amino acids. This CDR3 reads CAWSSRNYGYTF. Drawing the rest from reference TRBV30 and TRBJ1-2, the complete variable domain is SQTIHQWPATLVQPVGSPLSLECTVEGTSNPNLYWYRQAAGRGLQLLFYSVGIGQISSEVPQNLSASRPQDRQFILSSKKLLLSDSGFYLCAWSSRNYGYTFGSGTRLTVV.

The chain links TRBV18 to TRBJ2-5; TCRdb outputs TRBD1, but without DNA this stays unchecked. The CDR3 is made up of 15 amino acids. From germline, CDR1 is KGHSH and CDR2 LQKENI. This CDR3 reads CASSPPGQNQETQYF.

The chain employs TRBV28 and TRBJ1-2. CDR3 length: 12 residues. Germline V gives CDR1 MDHEN, CDR2 SYDVKM. CDR3 protein: CASSLDPEGYTF.

Here the CDR3 reads CASSSQTGEAFF. V usage is TRBV27 and J usage is TRBJ1-1; TCRdb's assignment of TRBD1 cannot be checked, as there is no DNA. Germline loops: CDR1 MNHEY, CDR2 SMNVEV (reference sequence). CDR3 length: 12 amino acids.

The chain couples TRBV29-1 to TRBJ1-1; checking the TCRdb D call of TRBD1 is not possible without DNA. The CDR3 is 13 residues long. Germline assignment: CDR1 SQVTM and CDR2 ANQGSEA. The CDR3: CSVGGGWSTEAFF.

This rearrangement joins TRBV18 to TRBJ1-3; the TRBD1 assignment by TCRdb is unverifiable without DNA. The CDR3 consists of 17 residues. Germline CDR1 and CDR2: KGHSH and LQKENI. The CDR3 protein is CASSPPYRGIEENTIYF.

The chain joins TRBV12-3 or TRBV12-4 to TRBJ2-3; TCRdb names TRBD1, which stays unverified in the absence of DNA. The CDR3 totals 15 residues. CDR3 protein: CASSLDGGDTDTQYF.

This chain links TRBV9 with TRBJ1-1; the D call of TRBD1 rests on TCRdb alone, since no DNA is present to check it. Germline CDR1 SGDLS, CDR2 YYNGEE. This CDR3 comprises 14 residues. CDR3 residues: CASSPNQGNTEAFF.

This chain joins TRBV12-3 or TRBV12-4 and TRBJ1-3. The CDR3 spans 14 residues. The CDR3 loop reads CASSYDSSGNTIYF.

The V gene is TRBV4-3, the J gene TRBJ2-3; checking the TCRdb D call of TRBD1 is not possible without DNA. The CDR3 loop spans 17 amino acids. The germline V gene encodes CDR1 LGHNA and CDR2 YSLEER. The CDR3 is CASSQSPLWGSTDTQYF.